The 13 T cell receptor beta chains in this list originate from one sample, sequenced in a study of post-analysis software for immune sequencing data. Antigens of these TCRs are unknown. The library was made from cDNA and included unique molecular identifiers. TCRdb re-called the PCR reads with MiXCR, one entry per CDR3 protein. Of 500,000 to 600,000 distinct CDR3 sequences listed, around 47% are singletons. Broader study findings: With TRBV5-6, TRBV5-1 and TRBV20-1 included, about 5 TRBV segments were more frequent in patients than in controls.

Sample: blood. The receptors come from a girl aged 5-17 years with multiple sclerosis.

The CDR3 sequence is CASSFFSGPGFGYTF. The CDR3 nucleotides are TGCGCCAGCAGCTTCTTCTCCGGACCGGGGTTTGGCTACACCTTC. V gene TRBV5-1 combines with J gene TRBJ1-2, with unresolved D. The CDR3 consists of 15 residues. Trimming took off 2 bases at V and 7 bases at J, with 18 bases between the two ends. Germline-derived CDR1 and CDR2 are SGHRS and YFSETQ. The full variable domain, its missing parts supplied by reference TRBV5-1 and TRBJ1-2, is KAGVTQTPRYLIKTRGQQVTLSCSPISGHRSVSWYQQTPGQGLQFLFEYFSETQRNKGNFPGRFSGRQFSNSRSEMNVSTLELGDSALYLCASSFFSGPGFGYTFGSGTRLTVV.

The gene calls are TRBV6-2 or TRBV6-3 and TRBJ2-7, with TRBD2 identical over 10 bases. This CDR3 is 17 amino acids long. The germline CDR1 and CDR2 sequences are MNHEY and SVGEGT. After removal of 5 bases from V and 0 bases from J, the junction contained 10 bases not matched to a gene. CDR3 protein: CASSRPGTSDLSYEQYF. The CDR3 DNA reads as TGTGCCAGCAGTCGTCCCGGGACTAGCGACCTCTCCTACGAGCAGTACTTC.

The chain uses TRBV27 and TRBJ2-7; 7 positions agree with TRBD1. This CDR3 is built from 14 residues. Losses at the gene ends were 6 bases for V and 6 bases for J; bases not matched to a gene: 11. Germline V gene sequence: CDR1 MNHEY, CDR2 SMNVEV (reference sequence). CDR3 in amino acids: CASSQTGYSGEQYF. The CDR3 region has the DNA TGTGCCAGCAGCCAGACAGGGTATTCCGGCGAGCAGTACTTC.

This clonotype was seen only a few times. This rearrangement joins TRBV5-1 to TRBJ2-7, with 8 bases aligning to TRBD1. The CDR3 covers 15 residues. With 4 bases clipped from V and 1 base from J, the junction kept 7 bases outside the gene matches. In germline, CDR1 is SGHRS, CDR2 YFSETQ. In DNA, the CDR3 is TGCGCCAGCAGCATCGGGACAGGTCGTTCCTACGAGCAGTACTTC. Translation: CASSIGTGRSYEQYF.

This clonotype was counted ten times or more. The chain combines TRBV12-3 or TRBV12-4 with TRBJ2-3; D gene ambiguous. Trimming took off 10 bases at V and 0 bases at J, with 8 bases between the two ends. The CDR3 consists of 12 residues. The CDR3 sequence: CAIGRSTDTQYF. CDR3 DNA: TGTGCCATCGGACGTAGCACAGATACGCAGTATTTT.

V gene TRBV5-1 combines with J gene TRBJ1-4; D unresolved. This CDR3 comprises 12 residues. Trimming stripped 5 bases from V and 5 bases from J, with 7 bases between. Germline assignment: CDR1 SGHRS and CDR2 YFSETQ. CDR3 loop: CASSSQNEKLFF. CDR3 nucleotides: TGCGCCAGCAGTTCTCAAAATGAAAAACTGTTTTTT.

The chain recombines TRBV7-2 with TRBJ2-1; possibly TRBD2 for D (5 bases). This CDR3 comprises 15 residues. From germline, CDR1 is SGHTA and CDR2 FQGNSA. V was clipped by 0 bases and J by 9 bases, with 15 bases between them. The CDR3 nucleotides read TGTGCCAGCAGCTTAGCGCGGCTAGCTATAGGTGAGCAGTTCTTC. This sequence encodes CASSLARLAIGEQFF.

This clonotype was detected only once. This chain links TRBV20-1 with TRBJ2-4; TRBD1 agrees at 7 bases. Germline CDR1 is DFQATT and CDR2 is SNEGSKA (reference sequence). The CDR3 contains 16 residues. Trimming at V came to 4 bases and at J to 1 base, leaving 10 bases not matched to a gene. Here the CDR3 reads CSATANTTGAKNIQYF. The CDR3 DNA reads as TGCAGTGCTACCGCGAACACGACAGGGGCCAAAAACATTCAGTACTTC.

This chain uses TRBV7-8 with TRBJ2-1, with D uncertain. Trimming took 1 base from V and 8 from J, leaving 6 bases between them. This CDR3 is built from 12 residues. The V gene's germline CDR1 is SGHVS and CDR2 FQNEAQ. The CDR3 sequence: CASSLDADEQFF. The CDR3 nucleotides are TGTGCCAGCAGCTTAGACGCGGATGAGCAGTTCTTC.

V is TRBV30 and J is TRBJ2-7; perhaps TRBD2 as D (6 bases). This CDR3 is 13 amino acids long. V lost 3 bases to trimming and J lost 4 bases, with 13 bases between them. In germline, CDR1 is GTSNPN, CDR2 SVGIG (reference sequence). This CDR3 is CAWSPGGTYEQYF. For the CDR3, the DNA is TGTGCCTGGAGCCCCGGAGGGACTTACGAGCAGTACTTC.

Only a few counts were recorded for this clonotype. This rearrangement joins TRBV4-1 to TRBJ2-7, with unresolved D. Between the trimmed V and J ends, which lost 2 bases and 2 bases, there was a span of 16 bases. Per the germline V gene, CDR1 is MGHRA and CDR2 is YSYEKL. This CDR3 contains 16 residues. The CDR3 loop is CASSQIGADATYEQYF. CDR3 in DNA: TGCGCCAGCAGCCAAATTGGTGCGGACGCAACCTACGAGCAGTACTTC.

The V and J genes are TRBV29-1 and TRBJ1-1, with D perhaps matching TRBD1 (5 bases). CDR1 and CDR2 from the germline V gene are SQVTM and ANQGSEA. The V gene lost 7 bases and the J gene lost 2 bases, with 11 bases spanning the gap. The length of the CDR3 is 12 residues. CDR3 protein: CSGRDGNTEAFF. The CDR3 DNA reads as TGCAGCGGCCGGGACGGAAACACTGAAGCTTTCTTT.

The V and J genes are TRBV20-1 and TRBJ2-3, with 9 bases matching TRBD1. Germline lookup yields CDR1 DFQATT and CDR2 SNEGSKA (reference sequence). Losses at the gene ends were 6 bases for V and 0 bases for J; bases not matched to a gene: 7. This CDR3 comprises 15 residues. CDR3 in amino acids: CSAQTGTGSTDTQYF. The CDR3 bases are TGCAGTGCGCAAACCGGGACAGGGAGCACAGATACGCAGTATTTT.